The clone carrying this T cell receptor beta chain was counted ten times or more. The CDR3 runs to 12 residues. Germline V gene sequence: CDR1 MNHEY, CDR2 SVGEGT. V gave up 6 bases and J gave up 5 bases; unmatched junction bases: 4. The sample belongs to a study of T cells after yellow fever vaccination. Study as a whole: Low-cell-number fractions underwent preparation using SMART-Seq v4 Ultra Low Input.

By 5'RACE template switching, TCR cDNA was produced, with a universal primer site and UMIs added in the process. TCRdb reprocessed the 5' RACE reads via MiXCR and lists one record per CDR3 protein. This table holds hundreds of thousands of distinct CDR3 sequences, roughly 3.5% found once. This rearrangement joins TRBV6-2 or TRBV6-3 to TRBJ2-7; 7 bases fit TRBD1. This sample comprised PBMCs, obtained on the day of the yellow fever booster vaccination. This receptor was obtained from a young man who received the YFV17D yellow fever vaccine. DNA of the CDR3: TGTGCCAGCAGCCAGACAGGGAACGAGCAGTACTTC. Its translation is CASSQTGNEQYF.